This entry lists 18 T cell receptor beta chains sequenced from one sample in a study of early T cells in non-severe SARS-CoV-2 infection. TCRdb fed the 5' RACE reads into MiXCR, producing one record per CDR3 protein. This sample has approximately 40,000 distinct CDR3 sequences, with approximately 6.5% found just once. The material was whole blood, obtained at baseline. Every receptor here comes from an adult who was a healthcare worker with PCR-confirmed SARS-CoV-2 infection or an uninfected control (not recorded which).

This clonotype was observed at least ten times. The J gene is TRBJ2-5, the V gene TRBV6-2 or TRBV6-3; D is ambiguous. The CDR3 runs to 11 residues. Trimming stripped 6 bases from V and 2 bases from J, with 4 bases between. In germline, CDR1 is MNHEY, CDR2 SVGEGT. The CDR3 region has the DNA TGTGCCAGCAGCTCACAAGAGACCCAGTACTTC. The encoded protein is CASSSQETQYF.

The sample holds many counts of this clonotype. The chain carries TRBV20-1 and TRBJ2-7, with TRBD1 matching 7 bases. CDR3 length: 13 residues. J gave up 2 bases and V 2 bases, and 3 bases lay outside the gene matches. CDR1 and CDR2 (germline): DFQATT, SNEGSKA (reference sequence). CDR3 amino acids: CSARTGTAYEQYF. The CDR3 DNA follows: TGCAGTGCTAGAACCGGGACAGCCTACGAGCAGTACTTC.

The rearrangement uses TRBV5-5 and TRBJ2-3; D not certain. Germline V gene lookup returns CDR1 SGHKS and CDR2 YYEKEE (reference sequence). The CDR3 runs to 14 residues. V was shortened by 0 bases and J by 2 bases, with 7 bases between the two germline ends. CDR3 protein: CASSLDPPTDTQYF. Here the CDR3 DNA reads TGTGCCAGCAGCTTGGACCCTCCCACAGATACGCAGTATTTT.

The chain employs TRBV5-6 and TRBJ1-2; a possible D gene is TRBD1 (5 bases). This CDR3 has 15 residues. The V gene lost 3 bases and the J gene lost 0 bases, with 12 bases spanning the gap. Germline V CDR1 and CDR2: SGHDT, YYEEEE. DNA of the CDR3: TGTGCCAGCAGCTCGGGGCCGGGGACTAACTATGGCTACACCTTC. Translating it yields CASSSGPGTNYGYTF.

This clonotype occurred many times. V is TRBV27 and J is TRBJ1-6; maybe TRBD1 (5 bases). There are 16 residues in the CDR3. Germline loops: CDR1 MNHEY, CDR2 SMNVEV (reference sequence). With 3 bases removed from V and 0 bases from J, the gap between germline ends came to 9 bases. The CDR3 region has the DNA TGTGCCAGCAGTTTTCATCAGGGCTCCTATAATTCACCCCTCCACTTT. Translation: CASSFHQGSYNSPLHF.

This clonotype turned up a few times. The rearrangement links TRBV30 to TRBJ1-4, with 8 bases identical to TRBD1. The CDR3 has 13 residues. V lost 3 bases and J lost 10; bases outside the gene matches: 7. Germline loops: CDR1 GTSNPN, CDR2 SVGIG (reference sequence). Here the CDR3 DNA reads TGTGCCTGGAGACAGGGGGGCCAGGGAAAACTGTTTTTT. Protein product: CAWRQGGQGKLFF. The whole variable domain, remainder taken from reference TRBV30 and TRBJ1-4, is SQTIHQWPATLVQPVGSPLSLECTVEGTSNPNLYWYRQAAGRGLQLLFYSVGIGQISSEVPQNLSASRPQDRQFILSSKKLLLSDSGFYLCAWRQGGQGKLFFGSGTQLSVL.

This clonotype was counted at least ten times. V is TRBV28 and J is TRBJ1-2, with 8 positions matching TRBD1. This CDR3 is built from 14 residues. Germline-derived CDR1 and CDR2 are MDHEN and SYDVKM. V lost 5 bases to trimming and J lost 6 bases; unmatched junction nucleotides: 8. The DNA of the CDR3 is TGTGCCAGCAGTCTACGACACAGGGGGGATGGCTACACCTTC. Translated, it gives CASSLRHRGDGYTF.

The V gene is TRBV18, the J gene TRBJ2-3; D gene uncertain. CDR1 is KGHSH and CDR2 is LQKENI in the germline V gene. V was cut by 1 base and J by 1 base, with 0 bases left in between. The CDR3 extends over 12 amino acids. This CDR3 is CASSPRTDTQYF. The CDR3 DNA is TGTGCCAGCTCACCACGCACAGATACGCAGTATTTT. Filled out from reference TRBV18 and TRBJ2-3, the complete variable domain reads NAGVMQNPRHLVRRRGQEARLRCSPMKGHSHVYWYRQLPEEGLKFMVYLQKENIIDESGMPKERFSAEFPKEGPSILRIQQVVRGDSAAYFCASSPRTDTQYFGPGTRLTVL.

This clonotype was recorded at least ten times. The rearrangement joins TRBV3-1 to TRBJ2-2, with D possibly matching TRBD2 (5 bases). V was cut by 1 base and J by 6 bases, with 9 bases left in between. The CDR3 contains 14 residues. CDR1 is LGHDT, CDR2 YNNKEL, per germline (reference sequence). Written as DNA, the CDR3 is TGTGCCAGCAGCCAAGGGGCTAGCCCCGGGGAGCTGTTTTTT. This codes for CASSQGASPGELFF.

This clonotype came up many times. The rearrangement links TRBV10-3 to TRBJ2-1; D may match TRBD1 or TRBD2 (5 bases each). The CDR3 has 16 amino acids. Germline CDR1 and CDR2: ENHRY and SYGVKD. Trimming left V 6 bases short and J 7 bases short, with 22 bases between. Here the CDR3 reads CAISHYPRGERNEQFF. CDR3 coding DNA: TGTGCCATCAGCCATTACCCGCGAGGGGAAAGAAATGAGCAGTTCTTC.

Ten or more counts support this clonotype. This sequence joins TRBV5-5 and TRBJ2-1, with D uncertain. Germline V gene data show CDR1 as SGHKS and CDR2 as YYEKEE (reference sequence). Between the trimmed V and J ends, which lost 5 bases and 0 bases, there was a span of 12 bases. CDR3 length equals 15 residues. CDR3 amino acids: CASSHTWSSYNEQFF. In DNA, the CDR3 is TGTGCCAGCAGTCACACATGGAGCTCCTACAATGAGCAGTTCTTC.

The genes are TRBV7-3 and TRBJ2-2, with 9 bases aligning to TRBD2. With V trimmed by 4 bases and J by 6 bases, 3 bases remained unmatched. Germline V gene lookup returns CDR1 SGHTA and CDR2 FQGTGA. The CDR3 consists of 14 residues. The CDR3 region is CASSYSGSAGELFF. The CDR3, as DNA: TGTGCCAGCAGCTATAGCGGGAGTGCCGGGGAGCTGTTTTTT.

J is TRBJ1-5 and V is TRBV19; tentative D call: TRBD1 (5 bases). The V gene's germline CDR1 is LNHDA and CDR2 SQIVND (reference sequence). V lost 1 base and J lost 4, with 11 bases in between. This CDR3 is built from 15 residues. CDR3: CASSIAGGINQPQHF. CDR3 in DNA: TGTGCCAGTAGTATAGCGGGGGGTATAAATCAGCCCCAGCATTTT.

This clonotype was recorded at least ten times. This chain uses TRBV7-2 with TRBJ1-6; TRBD1 aligns across 9 bases. J lost 6 bases, V lost 5 bases, and 2 bases had no gene match. Per germline, CDR1 SGHTA and CDR2 FQGNSA. There are 14 residues in the CDR3. The CDR3 bases are TGTGCCAGCAGCCGGGGACAGGGTAATTCACCCCTCCACTTT. It codes for CASSRGQGNSPLHF.

This clonotype was counted a few times. V and J are TRBV27 and TRBJ2-6; D is possibly TRBD1 (6 bases). Per germline, CDR1 MNHEY and CDR2 SMNVEV (reference sequence). V dropped 5 bases and J dropped 2 bases, with 10 bases sitting between them. The CDR3 contains 15 residues. The CDR3 sequence is CASSLHRAGANVLTF. The CDR3, as DNA: TGTGCCAGCAGTCTACACAGGGCTGGGGCCAACGTCCTGACTTTC.

This clonotype was seen repeatedly, ten times or more. CDR3 nucleotide sequence: TGTGCCAGCAGAGGGAAAATAAGCACAGATACGCAGTATTTT. Translated, it gives CASRGKISTDTQYF. The chain recombines TRBV6-5 with TRBJ2-3; no definite D call. Trimming shortened V by 6 bases and J by 0 bases, and 10 bases separated the two germline ends. CDR3 length equals 14 residues. The germline CDR1 and CDR2 sequences are MNHEY and SVGAGI.

This clonotype was counted many times. The chain has TRBV6-6 and TRBJ2-2, with a weak D call TRBD1 (6 bases). CDR3 size: 12 residues. Germline V gives CDR1 MNHNY, CDR2 SVGAGI (reference sequence). Trimming stripped 8 bases from V and 8 bases from J, with 12 bases between. The CDR3 sequence: CASSRQEGELFF. Here the CDR3 DNA reads TGTGCCAGCTCAAGACAGGAGGGGGAGCTGTTTTTT.

This chain uses TRBV20-1 with TRBJ2-7, with 9 bases lining up with TRBD2. The V segment lost 2 bases and the J segment 7 bases; nucleotides outside the gene matches: 12. Germline CDR1 and CDR2: DFQATT and SNEGSKA (reference sequence). The CDR3 length is 15 residues. The CDR3 spells CSARPPGLAKFEQYF. For the CDR3, the DNA is TGCAGTGCTAGACCCCCCGGACTAGCGAAGTTTGAGCAGTACTTC.